The 19 T cell receptor beta chains in this list originate from one sample, sequenced in a study of T cells in localized non-small cell lung cancer. Produced via immunoSEQ multiplex PCR; TCRdb's table is partial and in-frame only. The sample records about 30,000 clones, 70% to 90% being singletons. The sample was peripheral blood, taken before any cancer treatment. The receptor source for this set is a woman aged 35 to 70 with stage I lung adenocarcinoma.

This clone was seen a handful of times. This rearrangement joins TRBV2 to TRBJ1-6; a weak D match, TRBD1 (6 bases). This CDR3 has 13 amino acids. V lost 6 bases and J lost 6, with 9 bases in between. The germline gives CDR1 SNHLY, CDR2 FYNNEI. CDR3 loop: CASRGQPNSPLHF. The CDR3 region has the DNA TGTGCCAGCAGAGGACAGCCTAATTCACCCCTCCACTTT.

The J gene is TRBJ2-5, the V gene TRBV4-2, with TRBD1 matching over 12 bases. The CDR3 covers 16 residues. V was clipped by 0 bases and J by 5 bases; unmatched bases: 4. From germline, CDR1 is LGHNA and CDR2 YNFKEQ. The CDR3 spells CASSQEWDRGLETQYF. In DNA form, the CDR3 reads TGTGCCAGCAGCCAAGAATGGGACAGGGGGCTGGAGACCCAGTACTTC.

This sequence joins TRBV7-9 and TRBJ2-7; 9 bases fit TRBD2. Germline trimming cut 4 bases from V and 2 bases from J; bases unmatched to any gene: 6. In germline, CDR1 is SEHNR, CDR2 FQNEAQ (reference sequence). The CDR3 loop spans 15 amino acids. CDR3 DNA sequence: TGTGCCAGCAGCTGGTTACTAGCGGGTACCTACGAGCAGTACTTC. Translating gives CASSWLLAGTYEQYF.

The chain employs TRBV5-8 and TRBJ2-3; D gene uncertain. Germline CDR1 reads SGHTS; CDR2 reads YDEGEE. CDR3 size: 13 residues. Trimming removed 7 bases from V and 6 bases from J, with 15 bases in between. The CDR3 nucleotides read TGTGCCAGCGGGCGTGGATCTTGGGATACGCAGTATTTT. It yields the protein CASGRGSWDTQYF.

The genes are TRBV9 and TRBJ2-7; a possible D gene is TRBD2 (6 bases). Trimming cost V 4 bases and J 5 bases, with 16 bases left between them. CDR1 and CDR2 from the germline V gene are SGDLS and YYNGEE. The CDR3 totals 14 residues. The CDR3: CASSWGYGGHEQYF. CDR3 in DNA: TGTGCCAGCAGCTGGGGGTACGGGGGTCACGAGCAGTACTTC.

This clone appeared a few times. V usage is TRBV2 and J usage is TRBJ1-5, with D unclear. Trimming left V 6 bases short and J 3 bases short, with 9 bases between. The CDR3 extends over 13 amino acids. CDR1 SNHLY and CDR2 FYNNEI come from the germline V gene. CDR3 in DNA: TGTGCCAGCAGCTTCGATTTCAATCAGCCCCAGCATTTT. Amino acids: CASSFDFNQPQHF.

The chain uses TRBV28 and TRBJ2-1; maybe TRBD2 (7 bases). Germline-derived CDR1 and CDR2 are MDHEN and SYDVKM. Trimming removed 3 bases at V and 8 bases at J, with 17 bases between. The CDR3 covers 15 residues. The CDR3 is CASSLSRGGIDEQFF. The CDR3 DNA follows: TGTGCCAGCAGTTTGTCGAGGGGGGGCATCGATGAGCAGTTCTTC.

This chain connects TRBV28 to TRBJ2-7; 7 bases are a match to TRBD2. This CDR3 is 15 amino acids long. Germline lookup yields CDR1 MDHEN and CDR2 SYDVKM. J gave up 7 bases and V 4 bases, and 13 bases lay outside the gene matches. The CDR3 is CASSSGASGSWEQYF. The CDR3 DNA reads TGTGCCAGCAGTTCTGGGGCTAGCGGCTCCTGGGAGCAGTACTTC.

J is TRBJ1-1 and V is TRBV7-2, with D maybe TRBD1 (6 bases). CDR3 length: 14 amino acids. Per the germline V gene, CDR1 is SGHTA and CDR2 is FQGNSA. Trimming pared 4 bases from V and 1 base from J, leaving 10 bases between. In DNA form, the CDR3 reads TGTGCCAGCAGCTCCTGGACAGCGAACACTGAAGCTTTCTTT. Its protein is CASSSWTANTEAFF.

V gene TRBV28 combines with J gene TRBJ2-7; D ambiguous. V shed 1 base and J shed 4 bases, with 8 bases lying between them. The CDR3 sequence is 13 residues long. The germline V gene encodes CDR1 MDHEN and CDR2 SYDVKM. Here the CDR3 reads CASSLYSSYEQYF. CDR3 nucleotide sequence: TGTGCCAGCAGTTTATATTCTTCTTACGAGCAGTACTTC.

The genes are TRBV5-4 and TRBJ1-6; no clear D gene. Trimming stripped 4 bases from V and 4 bases from J, with 15 bases between. Germline V CDR1 and CDR2: SGHNT, YYREEE (reference sequence). The CDR3 spans 16 residues. CDR3 DNA sequence: TGTGCCAGCAGCCCAGAACGGCCCGAATATAATTCACCCCTCCACTTT. It specifies CASSPERPEYNSPLHF. Drawing the rest from reference TRBV5-4 and TRBJ1-6, the complete variable domain is ETGVTQSPTHLIKTRGQQVTLRCSSQSGHNTVSWYQQALGQGPQFIFQYYREEENGRGNFPPRFSGLQFPNYSSELNVNALELDDSALYLCASSPERPEYNSPLHFGNGTRLTVT.

The V call is TRBV7-2, the J call TRBJ1-2; D not certain. The CDR3 is 13 amino acids. V was trimmed by 5 bases and J by 3 bases, leaving 10 bases between them. The germline CDR1 and CDR2 sequences are SGHTA and FQGNSA. DNA for the CDR3: TGTGCCAGCAGCGCGGTGGTATACTATGGCTACACCTTC. Translating gives CASSAVVYYGYTF. Complete variable domain (other parts from reference TRBV7-2 and TRBJ1-2): GAGVSQSPSNKVTEKGKDVELRCDPISGHTALYWYRQSLGQGLEFLIYFQGNSAPDKSGLPSDRFSAERTGGSVSTLTIQRTQQEDSAVYLCASSAVVYYGYTFGSGTRLTVV.

This chain connects TRBV28 to TRBJ2-7; 7 positions match TRBD1. J lost 5 bases, V lost 5 bases, and 9 bases had no gene match. The CDR3 extends over 14 amino acids. The germline V gene encodes CDR1 MDHEN and CDR2 SYDVKM. The CDR3 coding sequence is TGTGCCAGCAGTGGAGACAGGGTTCCGAACGAGCAGTACTTC. Its translation is CASSGDRVPNEQYF.

This chain joins TRBV4-2 and TRBJ1-1, with TRBD1 matching over 9 bases. Unmatched junction bases numbered 7, after V lost 1 base and J lost 1 base. Germline V CDR1 and CDR2: LGHNA, YNFKEQ. The CDR3 is 17 residues long. Here the CDR3 reads CASSQGDRVAGNTEAFF. The DNA for the CDR3 is TGTGCCAGCAGCCAAGGGGACAGGGTAGCTGGGAACACTGAAGCTTTCTTT.

CDR3 protein: CASTPGLLTDTQYF. CDR3 DNA sequence: TGTGCCAGCACCCCAGGACTTCTCACAGATACGCAGTATTTT. The chain couples TRBV28 to TRBJ2-3, with D perhaps matching TRBD2 (5 bases). The CDR3 covers 14 residues. The germline V and J ends were trimmed by 7 bases and 2 bases, with 13 bases remaining between them. CDR1 is MDHEN and CDR2 is SYDVKM in the germline V gene.

This clone was seen only once. The chain couples TRBV19 to TRBJ1-2; 7 positions agree with TRBD1. With 5 bases clipped from V and 8 bases from J, the junction kept 5 bases outside the gene matches. The CDR3 loop spans 12 amino acids. Germline V CDR1 and CDR2: LNHDA, SQIVND (reference sequence). The CDR3 here is CASSVGTAGYTF. As DNA, the CDR3 is TGTGCCAGTAGTGTAGGGACAGCCGGCTACACCTTC.

The V gene is TRBV7-8, the J gene TRBJ2-5; 8 bases match TRBD1. Losses at the gene ends were 1 base for V and 5 bases for J; bases not matched to a gene: 3. CDR3 length equals 14 residues. Germline V CDR1 and CDR2: SGHVS, FQNEAQ. The CDR3 DNA is TGTGCCAGCAGCTTAGGACAGGGGTATGAGACCCAGTACTTC. Protein: CASSLGQGYETQYF.

The genes are TRBV30 and TRBJ2-1; tentative D call: TRBD2 (7 bases). Germline V CDR1 and CDR2: GTSNPN, SVGIG (reference sequence). The V gene lost 5 bases and the J gene lost 9 bases, with 17 bases spanning the gap. CDR3 length equals 13 residues. The CDR3 DNA reads TGTGCCTGGGCCCATGGGGGCGGGGGTGAGCAGTTCTTC. It translates to CAWAHGGGGEQFF.

Here the CDR3 reads CASSLDHGNSPLHF. CDR3 bases: TGTGCCAGCAGTTTAGACCACGGGAATTCACCCCTCCACTTT. The rearrangement joins TRBV28 to TRBJ1-6; D ambiguous. Per the germline V gene, CDR1 is MDHEN and CDR2 is SYDVKM. This CDR3 is built from 14 residues. Between the trimmed V and J ends, which lost 2 bases and 7 bases, there was a span of 9 bases.